These 16 T cell receptor beta chains share one sample of origin, sequenced in a study of T-cell reconstitution after alpha-beta-depleted transplantation in children. Construction of the TCRbeta library involved unique molecular identifiers. One entry per CDR3 protein results from TCRdb running MiXCR on the PCR reads. Counted here are about 420,000 distinct CDR3 sequences, around 15% occurring once; the ten biggest clones make up over 25%. The sample here was PBMCs, mostly from graft donor cells, taken 360 days after TCRalphabeta/CD19-depleted stem cell transplant. These receptor sequences come from a boy under two years old who had a stem cell transplant for Wiskott-Aldrich syndrome, so the T cells may come from the graft donor.

This clonotype was detected only a few times. V usage is TRBV2 and J usage is TRBJ2-3, with 10 bases fitting TRBD2. The CDR3 spans 15 residues. Per the germline V gene, CDR1 is SNHLY and CDR2 is FYNNEI. Germline trimming cut 6 bases from V and 5 bases from J; bases unmatched to any gene: 8. The CDR3 region is CASRPSGGAGDTQYF. The CDR3 DNA follows: TGTGCCAGCAGACCAAGCGGGGGGGCTGGAGATACGCAGTATTTT.

The rearrangement uses TRBV29-1 and TRBJ2-7, with TRBD1 identical over 7 bases. V gave up 0 bases and J gave up 3 bases; unmatched junction bases: 2. The germline V gene encodes CDR1 SQVTM and CDR2 ANQGSEA. This CDR3 has 13 amino acids. DNA of the CDR3: TGCAGCGTTGAAGAAGGGACAGACTACGAGCAGTACTTC. Amino acid sequence: CSVEEGTDYEQYF.

At least ten counts were recorded for this clonotype. This rearrangement joins TRBV20-1 to TRBJ2-1, with D possibly matching TRBD2 (5 bases). The germline gives CDR1 DFQATT, CDR2 SNEGSKA (reference sequence). The CDR3 spans 11 residues. Trimming stripped 2 bases from V and 8 bases from J, with 7 bases between. The CDR3 region has the DNA TGCAGTGCTAGACGGCGGGATGAGCAGTTCTTC. Protein: CSARRRDEQFF.

This clonotype was observed a few times. The rearrangement uses TRBV4-1 and TRBJ2-5; 10 bases align to TRBD2. The trim removed 1 base at V and 2 bases at J, leaving 4 bases unmatched. CDR3 length: 16 residues. Germline values: CDR1 MGHRA, CDR2 YSYEKL. CDR3 nucleotides: TGCGCCAGCAGCCAAGTGGGACTAGCGCTTCAAGAGACCCAGTACTTC. Translating it yields CASSQVGLALQETQYF.

This clonotype has only a few counts. This chain links TRBV5-1 with TRBJ1-2; the D gene is possibly TRBD1 (5 bases). Germline loops: CDR1 SGHRS, CDR2 YFSETQ. This CDR3 is built from 15 residues. V was trimmed by 5 bases and J by 0 bases, leaving 14 bases between them. The chain's CDR3 is CASRKNQGTNYGYTF. In DNA, the CDR3 is TGCGCCAGCAGAAAAAACCAGGGTACTAACTATGGCTACACCTTC.

This clonotype has ten or more counts. This chain uses TRBV12-3 or TRBV12-4 with TRBJ2-5, with 9 positions matching TRBD2. With V trimmed by 6 bases and J by 5 bases, 4 bases remained unmatched. The CDR3 runs 13 residues. CDR3 sequence reads: CASRIAGEETQYF. DNA for the CDR3: TGTGCCAGCAGAATAGCGGGAGAGGAGACCCAGTACTTC.

This clonotype occurred a few times. The rearrangement uses TRBV5-4 and TRBJ2-3; 9 bases line up with TRBD2. Germline V gene lookup returns CDR1 SGHNT and CDR2 YYREEE (reference sequence). The trim removed 4 bases at V and 6 bases at J, leaving 9 bases unmatched. The CDR3 loop spans 15 amino acids. The CDR3 DNA sequence: TGTGCCAGCAGCCCCCCAGCGGGGGGCCGGGATACGCAGTATTTT. It specifies CASSPPAGGRDTQYF.

This chain uses TRBV24-1 with TRBJ1-5, with 7 bases matching TRBD1. The CDR3 has 15 amino acids. V lost 6 bases to trimming and J lost 0 bases; unmatched junction nucleotides: 4. Per the germline V gene, CDR1 is KGHDR and CDR2 is SFDVKD. In DNA, the CDR3 is TGTGCCACCAGTCCAGGGGGTTATAGCAATCAGCCCCAGCATTTT. It is translated as CATSPGGYSNQPQHF.

V is TRBV15 and J is TRBJ1-1; no reliable D call. This CDR3 comprises 14 residues. CDR1 is LNHNV and CDR2 is YYDKDF in the germline V gene (reference sequence). V shed 4 bases and J shed 5 bases, with 14 bases lying between them. This chain's CDR3 is CATSTLRKGTEAFF. The CDR3 coding sequence is TGTGCCACCAGCACACTACGTAAAGGGACTGAAGCTTTCTTT.

This clonotype has a handful of counts. This chain joins TRBV7-9 and TRBJ2-1; 7 bases match TRBD2. The CDR3 is 16 amino acids. Germline V gene sequence: CDR1 SEHNR, CDR2 FQNEAQ (reference sequence). V was clipped by 3 bases and J by 6 bases; unmatched bases: 11. CDR3 sequence: CASSFGSGILLNEQFF. The CDR3, as DNA: TGTGCCAGCAGCTTCGGGAGCGGGATCCTACTCAATGAGCAGTTCTTC.

This clonotype showed up just a few times. The CDR3 here is CASSNRGEQYF. CDR3 in DNA: TGTGCCAGCAGTAACAGGGGCGAGCAGTACTTC. The V call is TRBV2, the J call TRBJ2-7; 7 nucleotides line up with TRBD1. The CDR3 length is 11 residues. With 5 bases clipped from V and 6 bases from J, the junction kept 1 base outside the gene matches. Germline CDR1 and CDR2: SNHLY and FYNNEI.

This rearrangement joins TRBV28 to TRBJ1-6; a weak D match, TRBD1 (5 bases). V was clipped by 5 bases and J by 6 bases, with 14 bases between them. The CDR3 is 15 amino acids. CDR1 and CDR2 (germline): MDHEN, SYDVKM. As DNA, the CDR3 is TGTGCCAGCAGTGTCCCAGGGATCCTTAATTCACCCCTCCACTTT. Protein sequence: CASSVPGILNSPLHF.

This clonotype was counted only a few times. CDR3 DNA: TGCAGTGCTAGAGTCCAGGGGCCCCTCTGGGGTGAGCAGTTCTTC. It yields the protein CSARVQGPLWGEQFF. The chain recombines TRBV20-1 with TRBJ2-1; TRBD1 might be the D (6 bases). Trimming took off 1 base at V and 9 bases at J, with 19 bases between the two ends. Germline CDR1 and CDR2: DFQATT and SNEGSKA (reference sequence). The CDR3 has 15 residues.

This chain uses TRBV12-3 or TRBV12-4 with TRBJ1-5; D unclear. Trimming removed 5 bases at V and 7 bases at J, with 12 bases between. This CDR3 comprises 13 residues. The CDR3 region has the DNA TGTGCCAGCAGTCCTCAGTCGGGGCAGCCCCAGCATTTT. Amino acids: CASSPQSGQPQHF.

The rearrangement joins TRBV7-2 to TRBJ1-1; D is ambiguous. Trimming pared 5 bases from V and 0 bases from J, leaving 10 bases between. Looked up from germline, CDR1 is SGHTA and CDR2 is FQGNSA. The CDR3 has 14 residues. CDR3 in amino acids: CASSKTRLNTEAFF. Written as DNA, the CDR3 is TGTGCCAGCAGCAAGACAAGGCTGAACACTGAAGCTTTCTTT. The variable domain in full, with the rest retrieved from reference TRBV7-2 and TRBJ1-1, is GAGVSQSPSNKVTEKGKDVELRCDPISGHTALYWYRQSLGQGLEFLIYFQGNSAPDKSGLPSDRFSAERTGGSVSTLTIQRTQQEDSAVYLCASSKTRLNTEAFFGQGTRLTVV.

This clonotype was counted a single time. The V and J genes are TRBV10-2 and TRBJ2-7, with 8 bases aligning to TRBD1. Germline V gives CDR1 WSHSY, CDR2 SAAADI. There are 17 residues in the CDR3. Trimming at V came to 6 bases and at J to 2 bases, leaving 15 bases not matched to a gene. The CDR3 reads CASRGDRFVLSTYEQYF. CDR3 DNA sequence: TGCGCCAGCAGAGGGGACAGGTTCGTCCTATCCACCTACGAGCAGTACTTC.